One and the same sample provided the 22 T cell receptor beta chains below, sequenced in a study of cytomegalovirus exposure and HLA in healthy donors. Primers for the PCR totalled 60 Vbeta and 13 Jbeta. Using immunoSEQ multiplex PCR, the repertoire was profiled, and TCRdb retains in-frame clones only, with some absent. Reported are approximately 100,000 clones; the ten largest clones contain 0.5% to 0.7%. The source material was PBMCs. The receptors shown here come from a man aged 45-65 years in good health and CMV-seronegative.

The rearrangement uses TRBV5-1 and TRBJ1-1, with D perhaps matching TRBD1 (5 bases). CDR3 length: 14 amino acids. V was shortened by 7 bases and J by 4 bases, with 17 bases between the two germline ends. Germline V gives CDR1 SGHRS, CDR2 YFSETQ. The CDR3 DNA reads TGCGCCAGCTTGGTCGGGGGAGGGTCCACTGAAGCTTTCTTT. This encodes CASLVGGGSTEAFF.

In DNA form, the CDR3 reads TGTGCCAGCAGCTTCCCCCCAAACGGACAGGAATCCTATGGCTACACCTTC. Protein sequence: CASSFPPNGQESYGYTF. The chain is built from TRBV7-9 and TRBJ1-2; 7 bases fit TRBD1. The CDR3 has 17 residues. The V segment lost 3 bases and the J segment 4 bases; nucleotides outside the gene matches: 14. Germline V lookup: CDR1 SEHNR, CDR2 FQNEAQ (reference sequence).

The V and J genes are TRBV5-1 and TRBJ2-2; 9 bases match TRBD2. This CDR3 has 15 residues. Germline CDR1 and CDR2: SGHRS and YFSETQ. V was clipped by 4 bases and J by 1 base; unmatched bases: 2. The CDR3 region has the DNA TGCGCCAGCAGCCCTAGCGGGGTGAACACCGGGGAGCTGTTTTTT. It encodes CASSPSGVNTGELFF.

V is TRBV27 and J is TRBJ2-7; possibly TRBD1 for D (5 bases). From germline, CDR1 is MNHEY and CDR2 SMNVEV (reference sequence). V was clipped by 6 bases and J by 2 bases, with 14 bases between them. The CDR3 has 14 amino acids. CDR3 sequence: CASRNTGSPYEQYF. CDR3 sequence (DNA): TGTGCCAGCAGAAATACAGGTTCCCCCTACGAGCAGTACTTC.

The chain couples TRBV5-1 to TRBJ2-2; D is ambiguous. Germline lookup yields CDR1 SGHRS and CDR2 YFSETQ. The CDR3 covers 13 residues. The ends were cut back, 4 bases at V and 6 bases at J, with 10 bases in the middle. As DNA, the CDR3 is TGCGCCAGCAGCGCGAGAGGATCCGGGGAGCTGTTTTTT. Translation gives CASSARGSGELFF. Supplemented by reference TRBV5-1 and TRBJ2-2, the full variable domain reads KAGVTQTPRYLIKTRGQQVTLSCSPISGHRSVSWYQQTPGQGLQFLFEYFSETQRNKGNFPGRFSGRQFSNSRSEMNVSTLELGDSALYLCASSARGSGELFFGEGSRLTVL.

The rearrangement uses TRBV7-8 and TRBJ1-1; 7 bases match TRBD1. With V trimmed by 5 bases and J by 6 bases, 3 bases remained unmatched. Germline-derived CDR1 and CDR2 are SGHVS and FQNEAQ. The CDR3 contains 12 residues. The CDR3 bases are TGTGCCAGCAGCCGAACAGGGGCTGAAGCTTTCTTT. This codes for CASSRTGAEAFF.

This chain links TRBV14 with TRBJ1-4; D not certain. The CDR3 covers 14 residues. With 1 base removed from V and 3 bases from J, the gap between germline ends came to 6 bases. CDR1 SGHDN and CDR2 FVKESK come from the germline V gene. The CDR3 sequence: CASSQVRPNEKLFF. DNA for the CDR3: TGTGCCAGCAGCCAAGTCCGTCCTAATGAAAAACTGTTTTTT.

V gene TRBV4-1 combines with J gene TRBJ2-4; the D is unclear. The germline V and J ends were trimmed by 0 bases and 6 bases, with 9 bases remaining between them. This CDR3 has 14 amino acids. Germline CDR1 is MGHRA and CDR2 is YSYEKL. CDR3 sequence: CASSQEPQTNIQYF. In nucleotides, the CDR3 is TGCGCCAGCAGCCAAGAGCCACAGACAAACATTCAGTACTTC.

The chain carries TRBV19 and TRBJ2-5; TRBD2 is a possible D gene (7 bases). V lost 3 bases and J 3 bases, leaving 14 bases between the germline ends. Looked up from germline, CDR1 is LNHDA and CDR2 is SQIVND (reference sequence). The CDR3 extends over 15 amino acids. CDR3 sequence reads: CASSINRGAEETQYF. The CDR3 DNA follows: TGTGCCAGTAGTATTAATCGGGGGGCCGAAGAGACCCAGTACTTC. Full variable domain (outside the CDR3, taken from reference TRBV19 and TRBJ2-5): DGGITQSPKYLFRKEGQNVTLSCEQNLNHDAMYWYRQDPGQGLRLIYYSQIVNDFQKGDIAEGYSVSREKKESFPLTVTSAQKNPTAFYLCASSINRGAEETQYFGPGTRLLVL.

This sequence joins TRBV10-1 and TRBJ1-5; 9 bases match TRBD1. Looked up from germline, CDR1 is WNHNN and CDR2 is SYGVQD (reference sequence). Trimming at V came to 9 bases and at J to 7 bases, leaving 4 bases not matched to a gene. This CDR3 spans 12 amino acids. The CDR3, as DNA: TGCGCCAGGACAGGGGGTGGACAGCCCCAGCATTTT. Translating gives CARTGGGQPQHF.

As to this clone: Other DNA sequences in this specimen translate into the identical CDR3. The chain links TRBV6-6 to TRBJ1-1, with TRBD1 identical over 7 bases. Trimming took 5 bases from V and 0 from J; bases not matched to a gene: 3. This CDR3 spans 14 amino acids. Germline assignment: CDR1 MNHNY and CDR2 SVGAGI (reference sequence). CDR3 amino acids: CASSQQGLNTEAFF. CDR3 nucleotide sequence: TGTGCCAGCAGTCAACAGGGGTTGAACACTGAAGCTTTCTTT.

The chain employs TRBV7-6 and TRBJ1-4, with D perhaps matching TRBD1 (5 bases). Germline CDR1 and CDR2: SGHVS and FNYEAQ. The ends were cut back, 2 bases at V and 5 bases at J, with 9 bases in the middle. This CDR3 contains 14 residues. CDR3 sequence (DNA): TGTGCCAGCAGCTTAACAGGAGTAAATGAAAAACTGTTTTTT. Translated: CASSLTGVNEKLFF.

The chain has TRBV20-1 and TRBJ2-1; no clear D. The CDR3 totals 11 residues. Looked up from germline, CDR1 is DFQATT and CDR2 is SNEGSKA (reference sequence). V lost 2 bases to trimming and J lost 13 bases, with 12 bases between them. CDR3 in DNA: TGCAGTGCTAGATACGTTGCGGAACAGTTCTTC. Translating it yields CSARYVAEQFF.

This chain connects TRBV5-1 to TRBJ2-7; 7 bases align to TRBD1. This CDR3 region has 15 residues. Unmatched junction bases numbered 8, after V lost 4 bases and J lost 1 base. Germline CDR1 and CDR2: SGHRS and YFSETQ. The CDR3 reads CASSQTTGNSYEQYF. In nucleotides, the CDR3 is TGCGCCAGCAGCCAAACGACAGGGAATTCCTACGAGCAGTACTTC. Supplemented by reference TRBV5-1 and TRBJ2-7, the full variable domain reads KAGVTQTPRYLIKTRGQQVTLSCSPISGHRSVSWYQQTPGQGLQFLFEYFSETQRNKGNFPGRFSGRQFSNSRSEMNVSTLELGDSALYLCASSQTTGNSYEQYFGPGTRLTVT.

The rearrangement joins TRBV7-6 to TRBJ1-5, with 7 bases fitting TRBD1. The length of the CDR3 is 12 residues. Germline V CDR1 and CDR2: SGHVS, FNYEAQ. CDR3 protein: CGTGDSNQPQHF. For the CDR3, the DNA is TGTGGGACAGGTGATAGCAATCAGCCCCAGCATTTT.

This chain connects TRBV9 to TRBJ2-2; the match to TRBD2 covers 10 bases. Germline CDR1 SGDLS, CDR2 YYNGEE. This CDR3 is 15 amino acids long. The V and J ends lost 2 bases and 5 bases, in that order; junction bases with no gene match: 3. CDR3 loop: CASSVGLAMTGELFF. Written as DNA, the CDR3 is TGTGCCAGCAGCGTGGGACTAGCGATGACCGGGGAGCTGTTTTTT.

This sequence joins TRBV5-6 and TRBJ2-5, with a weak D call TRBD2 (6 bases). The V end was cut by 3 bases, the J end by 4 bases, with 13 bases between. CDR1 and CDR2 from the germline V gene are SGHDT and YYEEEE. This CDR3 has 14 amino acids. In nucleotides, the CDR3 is TGTGCCAGCAGCTGGACTACAGAGTCAGAGACCCAGTACTTC. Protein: CASSWTTESETQYF.

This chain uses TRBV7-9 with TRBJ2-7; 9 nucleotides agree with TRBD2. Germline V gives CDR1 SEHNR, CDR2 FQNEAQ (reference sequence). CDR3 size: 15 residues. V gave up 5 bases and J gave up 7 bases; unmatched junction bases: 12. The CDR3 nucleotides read TGTGCCAGCAGCCGTCGGGGTAGCGGGAGTGGTGAGCAGTACTTC. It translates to CASSRRGSGSGEQYF.

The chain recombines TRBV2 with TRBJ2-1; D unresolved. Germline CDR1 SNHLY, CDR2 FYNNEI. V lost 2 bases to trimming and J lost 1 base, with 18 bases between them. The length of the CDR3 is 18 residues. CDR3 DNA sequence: TGTGCCAGCAGTGAACCCCCGCTATCTCCAACTTCCTACAATGAGCAGTTCTTC. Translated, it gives CASSEPPLSPTSYNEQFF.

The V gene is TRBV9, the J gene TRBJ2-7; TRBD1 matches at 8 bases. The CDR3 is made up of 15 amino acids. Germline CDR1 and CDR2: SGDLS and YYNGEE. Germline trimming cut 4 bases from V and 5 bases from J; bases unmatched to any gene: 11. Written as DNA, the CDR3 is TGTGCCAGCAGCCAAAGACAGGGGTTCGAGCACGAGCAGTACTTC. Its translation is CASSQRQGFEHEQYF.

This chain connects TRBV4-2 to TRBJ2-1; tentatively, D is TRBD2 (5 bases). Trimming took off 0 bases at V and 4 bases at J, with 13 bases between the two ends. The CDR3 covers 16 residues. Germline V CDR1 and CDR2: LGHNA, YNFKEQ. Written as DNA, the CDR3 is TGTGCCAGCAGCCAAGAGGGGTCACGCGGGTACAATGAGCAGTTCTTC. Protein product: CASSQEGSRGYNEQFF.

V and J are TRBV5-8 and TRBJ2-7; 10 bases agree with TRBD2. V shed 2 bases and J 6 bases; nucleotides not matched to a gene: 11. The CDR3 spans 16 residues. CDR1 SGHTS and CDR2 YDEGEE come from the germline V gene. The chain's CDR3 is CASSLTQRGGRSEQYF. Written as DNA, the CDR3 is TGTGCCAGCAGCTTAACACAGCGGGGGGGCCGAAGCGAGCAGTACTTC.